The 30 T cell receptor beta chains given below trace back to one sample, sequenced in a study of OX40 agonist ivuxolimab in advanced cancers. TCRdb keeps only in-frame clones here, not all; method: immunoSEQ multiplex PCR. Here the sample spans some 33,000 clones, approximately 89% being singletons. The sample here was CD4+ or CD8+ T cells sorted from blood, taken in a trial of the OX40 agonist ivuxolimab. All receptors come from an adult with an advanced solid tumor such as melanoma, head and neck, liver or kidney cancer.

J is TRBJ2-7 and V is TRBV15; 8 bases are shared with TRBD1. The V and J ends lost 4 bases and 1 base, in that order; junction bases with no gene match: 9. CDR3 size: 16 residues. Germline lookup yields CDR1 LNHNV and CDR2 YYDKDF (reference sequence). CDR3 DNA: TGTGCCACCAGCATCGAATTCGGACAGGGTTCCTACGAGCAGTACTTC. Its protein is CATSIEFGQGSYEQYF.

The CDR3 sequence is CASSQEGSSVLAGGPQHF. The CDR3 nucleotides read TGTGCCAGCAGCCAAGAAGGGAGCTCAGTACTGGCCGGAGGGCCCCAGCATTTT. V is TRBV4-2 and J is TRBJ1-5; D remains ambiguous. Germline-derived CDR1 and CDR2 are LGHNA and YNFKEQ. V was shortened by 0 bases and J by 9 bases, with 24 bases between the two germline ends. This CDR3 has 18 residues.

The table lists this clone with a count of one. V is TRBV25-1 and J is TRBJ1-5; TRBD1 agrees at 9 bases. V was clipped by 1 base and J by 2 bases; unmatched bases: 9. The CDR3 is made up of 18 amino acids. Germline V gene lookup returns CDR1 MGHDK and CDR2 SYGVNS. CDR3 residues: CASSELDRGAKGNQPQHF. CDR3 DNA: TGTGCCAGCAGTGAATTAGACAGGGGGGCGAAGGGCAATCAGCCCCAGCATTTT.

This chain uses TRBV5-6 with TRBJ2-7; 7 bases map to TRBD1. V lost 5 bases and J lost 1; bases outside the gene matches: 9. In germline, CDR1 is SGHDT, CDR2 YYEEEE. The CDR3 is made up of 15 amino acids. CDR3 region: CASRPTGVPSYEQYF. The CDR3, as DNA: TGTGCCAGCAGGCCCACAGGGGTGCCTTCCTACGAGCAGTACTTC.

This rearrangement joins TRBV6-5 to TRBJ1-2, with 7 bases lining up with TRBD1. There are 11 residues in the CDR3. V trimming: 5 bases; J trimming: 8 bases; junction bases outside the gene matches: 2. CDR1 is MNHEY, CDR2 SVGAGI, per germline. The CDR3 loop reads CASSDREGYTF. The CDR3 bases are TGTGCCAGCAGTGACAGGGAGGGCTACACCTTC.

J is TRBJ1-6 and V is TRBV7-9, with unresolved D. The CDR3 totals 14 residues. Germline CDR1 and CDR2: SEHNR and FQNEAQ (reference sequence). The germline V and J ends were trimmed by 1 base and 10 bases, with 11 bases remaining between them. The CDR3 DNA follows: TGTGCCAGCAGCTTAGGATTTTCCGAGTCACCCCTCCACTTT. It yields the protein CASSLGFSESPLHF.

The chain links TRBV7-7 to TRBJ1-3, with D tentatively TRBD1 (5 bases). Trimming shortened V by 5 bases and J by 2 bases, and 13 bases separated the two germline ends. Germline CDR1 SSHAT, CDR2 FNYEAQ (reference sequence). The CDR3 has 15 residues. The CDR3 spells CASSPGAGPGNTIYF. In nucleotides, the CDR3 is TGTGCCAGCAGCCCTGGGGCCGGACCTGGAAACACCATATATTTT.

The chain employs TRBV27 and TRBJ2-7, with 11 nucleotides matching TRBD2. The CDR3 runs to 15 residues. Looked up from germline, CDR1 is MNHEY and CDR2 is SMNVEV (reference sequence). V shed 4 bases and J 8 bases; nucleotides not matched to a gene: 10. The CDR3 loop is CASSSGSSGRSKQYF. In nucleotides, the CDR3 is TGTGCCAGCAGTTCGGGTTCTAGCGGGAGGAGTAAGCAGTACTTC.

This chain joins TRBV2 and TRBJ2-1, with TRBD2 matching over 11 bases. V lost 4 bases, J lost 3 bases, and 5 bases stayed unmatched. The V gene's germline CDR1 is SNHLY and CDR2 FYNNEI. The CDR3 extends over 16 amino acids. The CDR3 reads CASSAVTSGDYNEQFF. In DNA form, the CDR3 reads TGTGCCAGCAGTGCGGTGACTAGCGGGGACTACAATGAGCAGTTCTTC.

The chain combines TRBV29-1 with TRBJ1-1, with 8 bases matching TRBD1. The CDR3 length is 15 residues. V gave up 3 bases and J gave up 4 bases; unmatched junction bases: 10. From germline, CDR1 is SQVTM and CDR2 ANQGSEA. CDR3 DNA: TGCAGCGTTGATAGCGGCAGGGGGCGTAGCACTGAAGCTTTCTTT. Amino acid sequence: CSVDSGRGRSTEAFF.

V usage is TRBV10-1 and J usage is TRBJ1-3, with 8 bases matching TRBD1. CDR3 length equals 20 residues. The ends lost 2 bases at V and 0 bases at J; junction bases unmatched: 15. The germline V gene has CDR1 WNHNN and CDR2 SYGVQD (reference sequence). CDR3 coding DNA: TGCGCCAGCAGTGAGGGGGGGCAGGGGGCGGAGAAGAGCTCTGGAAACACCATATATTTT. It yields the protein CASSEGGQGAEKSSGNTIYF.

J is TRBJ1-1 and V is TRBV19; D not resolved. Germline lookup yields CDR1 LNHDA and CDR2 SQIVND (reference sequence). V was pared by 1 base and J by 3 bases, with 6 bases between. This CDR3 contains 13 residues. Here the CDR3 reads CASSIGPDTEAFF. DNA for the CDR3: TGTGCCAGTAGTATAGGACCTGACACTGAAGCTTTCTTT.

The rearrangement links TRBV27 to TRBJ2-1; D gene ambiguous. Germline V CDR1 and CDR2: MNHEY, SMNVEV (reference sequence). V dropped 2 bases and J dropped 7 bases, with 9 bases sitting between them. CDR3 size: 13 residues. The CDR3 coding sequence is TGTGCCAGCAGTTTACTCCCCACAAATGAGCAGTTCTTC. Its translation: CASSLLPTNEQFF.

The V gene is TRBV29-1, the J gene TRBJ2-7; 15 positions match TRBD2. Germline loops: CDR1 SQVTM, CDR2 ANQGSEA. This CDR3 is 18 amino acids long. Trimming at V came to 0 bases and at J to 1 base, leaving 7 bases not matched to a gene. The CDR3 spells CSVEDPGLAGGYSYEQYF. DNA of the CDR3: TGCAGCGTTGAAGATCCGGGACTAGCGGGAGGCTATTCCTACGAGCAGTACTTC.

This clone was observed a single time. The CDR3 spells CASSFRGRNTYEQYF. DNA for the CDR3: TGTGCCAGCAGTTTTCGTGGGAGGAATACCTACGAGCAGTACTTC. V gene TRBV28 combines with J gene TRBJ2-7, with TRBD2 as a possible D gene (6 bases). This CDR3 is built from 15 residues. V lost 3 bases and J 2 bases, leaving 14 bases between the germline ends. Germline V lookup: CDR1 MDHEN, CDR2 SYDVKM.

This sequence joins TRBV7-8 and TRBJ2-1; 8 nucleotides align to TRBD2. V was pared by 5 bases and J by 5 bases, with 14 bases of the junction left unmatched. Germline CDR1 reads SGHVS; CDR2 reads FQNEAQ. This CDR3 has 17 amino acids. CDR3 protein: CASSPLVTGGQNNEQFF. In nucleotides, the CDR3 is TGTGCCAGCAGCCCCCTGGTCACGGGGGGGCAAAACAATGAGCAGTTCTTC.

This rearrangement joins TRBV9 to TRBJ2-7; 11 bases line up with TRBD2. Germline-derived CDR1 and CDR2 are SGDLS and YYNGEE. This CDR3 region has 14 residues. The ends lost 4 bases at V and 6 bases at J; junction bases unmatched: 6. CDR3 protein: CASSPLAGGLEQYF. DNA of the CDR3: TGTGCCAGCAGCCCCCTAGCGGGGGGCCTCGAGCAGTACTTC.

The sample holds one count of this clone. The genes are TRBV27 and TRBJ2-5; 8 nucleotides align to TRBD2. The J call is doubtful: the DNA matches TRBJ2-7 better. CDR1 and CDR2 (germline): MNHEY, SMNVEV (reference sequence). The CDR3 runs 14 residues. The CDR3 coding sequence is TGTGCCAGCAGTCCAGCGGGAGACTCCTACGAGCAGTACTTC. This codes for CASSPAGDSYEQYF.

CDR3 in amino acids: CASSMDPGPTNQPQHF. The CDR3 DNA reads TGTGCCAGTAGTATGGACCCGGGACCGACGAATCAGCCCCAGCATTTT. J is TRBJ1-5 and V is TRBV19; D is perhaps TRBD1 (5 bases). Germline-derived CDR1 and CDR2 are LNHDA and SQIVND (reference sequence). Trimming removed 3 bases from V and 4 bases from J, with 16 bases in between. This CDR3 has 16 amino acids. Full variable domain (outside the CDR3, taken from reference TRBV19 and TRBJ1-5): DGGITQSPKYLFRKEGQNVTLSCEQNLNHDAMYWYRQDPGQGLRLIYYSQIVNDFQKGDIAEGYSVSREKKESFPLTVTSAQKNPTAFYLCASSMDPGPTNQPQHFGDGTRLSIL.

The chain combines TRBV28 with TRBJ2-7; TRBD1 might be the D (6 bases). CDR3 length: 12 residues. The V gene's germline CDR1 is MDHEN and CDR2 SYDVKM. V lost 6 bases to trimming and J lost 7 bases, with 13 bases between them. CDR3: CASRTPGVEQYF. Here the CDR3 DNA reads TGTGCCAGCAGGACCCCAGGGGTTGAGCAGTACTTC.

The rearrangement links TRBV19 to TRBJ2-1; no definite D call. The germline gives CDR1 LNHDA, CDR2 SQIVND (reference sequence). Trimming cost V 4 bases and J 6 bases, with 10 bases left between them. The length of the CDR3 is 13 residues. The chain's CDR3 is CASSTTIFNEQFF. CDR3 DNA: TGTGCCAGTAGTACGACAATTTTCAATGAGCAGTTCTTC.

The J gene is TRBJ2-1, the V gene TRBV11-2; D uncertain. Trimming took 1 base from V and 6 from J, leaving 4 bases between them. Per germline, CDR1 SGHAT and CDR2 FQNNGV. The CDR3 runs 12 residues. CDR3 sequence (DNA): TGTGCCAGCAGCTTAGGGGCCAATGAGCAGTTCTTC. This translates into CASSLGANEQFF.

The chain joins TRBV7-2 to TRBJ2-1; the match to TRBD2 covers 8 bases. Germline trimming cut 5 bases from V and 4 bases from J; bases unmatched to any gene: 7. The CDR3 covers 15 residues. Germline V lookup: CDR1 SGHTA, CDR2 FQGNSA. The CDR3 region has the DNA TGTGCCAGCAGCCGCACTAGCGGACCATACAATGAGCAGTTCTTC. Translation: CASSRTSGPYNEQFF.

The chain joins TRBV6-6 to TRBJ2-5; no clear D. Germline V gene sequence: CDR1 MNHNY, CDR2 SVGAGI (reference sequence). Trimming cost V 6 bases and J 5 bases, with 13 bases left between them. CDR3 size: 13 residues. In nucleotides, the CDR3 is TGTGCCAGCAGCTCCTCAGAGGCGGAGACCCAGTACTTC. As protein: CASSSSEAETQYF.

The chain uses TRBV10-2 and TRBJ2-7; D gene unclear. The CDR3 contains 11 residues. Germline-derived CDR1 and CDR2 are WSHSY and SAAADI. Between the trimmed V and J ends, which lost 2 bases and 3 bases, there was a span of 2 bases. The CDR3 bases are TGCGCCAGCAGTGAGATCTACGAGCAGTACTTC. This gives the protein CASSEIYEQYF.

This clone showed up just once. The rearrangement links TRBV29-1 to TRBJ2-7; tentatively, D is TRBD2 (5 bases). Deletions cut 5 bases from V and 7 bases from J, with 15 bases between. Per germline, CDR1 SQVTM and CDR2 ANQGSEA. The CDR3 totals 12 residues. As DNA, the CDR3 is TGCAGCGTTATCGATCCGTCGGGGGAGCAGTACTTC. Amino acids: CSVIDPSGEQYF.

This clone has just one count. V is TRBV5-8 and J is TRBJ1-4, with 9 bases aligning to TRBD1. V lost 4 bases to trimming and J lost 8 bases; unmatched junction nucleotides: 6. Germline CDR1 is SGHTS and CDR2 is YDEGEE. The CDR3 extends over 14 amino acids. CDR3 residues: CASSATGGMEKLFF. The CDR3 DNA reads as TGTGCCAGCAGCGCGACAGGGGGAATGGAAAAACTGTTTTTT.

V usage is TRBV7-9 and J usage is TRBJ1-5; D not resolved. Trimming shortened V by 6 bases and J by 1 base, and 10 bases separated the two germline ends. Per the germline V gene, CDR1 is SEHNR and CDR2 is FQNEAQ (reference sequence). The CDR3 covers 14 residues. As DNA, the CDR3 is TGTGCCAGCAGTAGCATCGGGAGCAATCAGCCCCAGCATTTT. As protein: CASSSIGSNQPQHF.

This clone came up once. The chain links TRBV5-6 to TRBJ2-1; no definite D call. V lost 0 bases to trimming and J lost 9 bases, with 10 bases between them. The CDR3 spans 13 residues. Germline lookup yields CDR1 SGHDT and CDR2 YYEEEE. The CDR3 DNA is TGTGCCAGCAGCTTGGCCGGGTTCGGTGAGCAGTTCTTC. Encoded protein: CASSLAGFGEQFF.

V usage is TRBV11-2 and J usage is TRBJ2-7, with D uncertain. CDR1 and CDR2 (germline): SGHAT, FQNNGV. V lost 1 base and J lost 4, with 11 bases in between. This CDR3 is built from 14 residues. Here the CDR3 DNA reads TGTGCCAGCAGCTTAGTCTACCGCCCATACGAGCAGTACTTC. It translates to CASSLVYRPYEQYF.